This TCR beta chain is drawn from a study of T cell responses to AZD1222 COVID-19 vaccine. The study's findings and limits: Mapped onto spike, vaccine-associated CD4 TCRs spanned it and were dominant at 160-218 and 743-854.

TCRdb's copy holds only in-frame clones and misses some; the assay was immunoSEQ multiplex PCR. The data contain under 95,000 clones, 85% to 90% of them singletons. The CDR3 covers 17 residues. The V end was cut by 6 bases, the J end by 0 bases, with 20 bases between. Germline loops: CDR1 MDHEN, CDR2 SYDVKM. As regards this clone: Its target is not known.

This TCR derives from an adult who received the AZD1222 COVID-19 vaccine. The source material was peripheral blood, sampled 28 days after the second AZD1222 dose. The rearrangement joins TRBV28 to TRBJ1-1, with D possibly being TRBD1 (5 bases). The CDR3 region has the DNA TGTGCCAGCAGCCCCCCCTGGAGGGGATATATGAACACTGAAGCTTTCTTT. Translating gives CASSPPWRGYMNTEAFF.